The rows below give T cell receptor beta chains drawn from one sample of a study of radiation and T cells in renal cell carcinoma. This table comes from immunoSEQ multiplex PCR, and its TCRdb copy is limited to in-frame clones, with some not included. The table has 70,000 or so clones, roughly 80% seen once. The material was blood, obtained from a patient whose treatment included radiotherapy and nephrectomy. The receptors shown here come from a man aged 55 to 70 with renal cell carcinoma. CDR3s include the opening cysteine and the closing phenylalanine or tryptophan. A D gene is named only where the DNA matches it firmly. A row's size may be missing; if present it is once, few, many or a size class.

abundance,d_gene,j_gene,v_gene,CDR3nt,CDR3aa
-,TRBD2,TRBJ2-1,TRBV18,TGTGCCAGCTCACCATCCGGGAGGAATGAGCAGTTCTTC,CASSPSGRNEQFF
-,-,TRBJ1-3,TRBV15,TGTGCCACCAGCAGAGGGCCTCGGGGATTGGAAAACACCATATATTTT,CATSRGPRGLENTIYF
once,TRBD1,TRBJ2-6,TRBV27,TGTGCCAGCAGTACCGGACAGGGAATCTCTGGGGCCAACGTCCTGACTTTC,CASSTGQGISGANVLTF
-,-,TRBJ2-5,TRBV29-1,TGCAGCGTTGATACAGGGTTCGGTCAAGAGACCCAGTACTTC,CSVDTGFGQETQYF
few,-,TRBJ2-1,TRBV27,TGTGCCAGCAGTCTAGGGGCGGGATACAATGAGCAGTTCTTC,CASSLGAGYNEQFF
few,TRBD1,TRBJ1-5,TRBV7-3,TGTGCCAGCAGCGCGACAGGGAGCAATCAGCCCCAGCATTTT,CASSATGSNQPQHF
-,TRBD1,TRBJ1-1,TRBV10-1,TGCGCCAGCACGCCGAAGACAGGGGGGAACACTGAAGCTTTCTTT,CASTPKTGGNTEAFF
-,-,TRBJ2-2,TRBV16,TGTGCCAGCAGCGCGCAGGGAGGCGGGGAGCTGTTTTTT,CASSAQGGGELFF
-,-,TRBJ2-6,TRBV15,TGTGCCACCAGCAGAGGGAGGGCTGGGGCCAACGTCCTGACTTTC,CATSRGRAGANVLTF
-,-,TRBJ2-7,TRBV19,TGTGCCAGTACCCACCAGGGAAGGGGCGAGCAGTACTTC,CASTHQGRGEQYF
-,TRBD2,TRBJ2-3,TRBV5-1,TGCGCCAGCTCGGGGTCTAGCGGGACAGATACGCAGTATTTT,CASSGSSGTDTQYF
few,-,TRBJ1-2,TRBV28,TGTGCCAGCAGTCCGACAGACCTAAACTATGGCTACACCTTC,CASSPTDLNYGYTF
many,TRBD2,TRBJ2-7,TRBV4-1,TGCGCCAGCAGCCTCCAACTCGGACTAGCGGTTCCGGGAGGGGAGCAGTACTTC,CASSLQLGLAVPGGEQYF
-,-,TRBJ1-4,TRBV30,TGTGCCTGGCAGGGTACGACTAATGAAAAACTGTTTTTT,CAWQGTTNEKLFF
-,-,TRBJ1-3,TRBV19,TGTGCCAGTAGTGCCCAGGGCCGCTCTGGAAACACCATATATTTT,CASSAQGRSGNTIYF
once,TRBD2,TRBJ2-7,TRBV11-2,TGTGCCATCTCCCGGGGGGGGTCCTACGAGCAGTACTTC,CAISRGGSYEQYF